What follows are 21 T cell receptor beta chains derived from one specimen sequenced in a study of blood T cell repertoires in COVID-19. Here immunoSEQ multiplex PCR was the method, and the copy in TCRdb shows in-frame clones only, minus some. Of roughly 230,000 clones detected, around four fifths appear once; the ten largest clones hold more than 6%. The sequenced sample was peripheral blood. The receptors were sampled from a woman aged 60-70 years with active or convalescent COVID-19.

The CDR3 DNA sequence: TGTGCCAGCAGTGAAGCATCGAGGGCGGGAACTACCATATATTTT. Translation: CASSEASRAGTTIYF. This chain links TRBV2 with TRBJ1-3; no clear D gene. The CDR3 has 15 amino acids. V lost 0 bases and J lost 10, with 16 bases in between. Germline V lookup: CDR1 SNHLY, CDR2 FYNNEI.

The V gene is TRBV10-2, the J gene TRBJ1-1; 8 bases map to TRBD1. The CDR3 extends over 14 amino acids. Trimming cost V 6 bases and J 1 base; bases outside gene matches: 4. Germline assignment: CDR1 WSHSY and CDR2 SAAADI. CDR3 nucleotide sequence: TGCGCCAGCAGGGGAGACAGGGGGAACACTGAAGCTTTCTTT. Amino acid sequence: CASRGDRGNTEAFF.

The chain is built from TRBV10-3 and TRBJ2-7, with D perhaps matching TRBD1 (7 bases). Per the germline V gene, CDR1 is ENHRY and CDR2 is SYGVKD. The CDR3 has 16 amino acids. V was shortened by 2 bases and J by 0 bases, with 14 bases between the two germline ends. CDR3 nucleotide sequence: TGTGCCATCAGTGAGCCCGGGGGACAGAGCTCCTACGAGCAGTACGTC. It encodes CAISEPGGQSSYEQYV.

V gene TRBV3-1 (or the pseudogene TRBV3-2) combines with J gene TRBJ1-3; D ambiguous. CDR1 and CDR2 (germline): LGHDT, YNNKEL (reference sequence). The V gene lost 3 bases and the J gene lost 4 bases, with 10 bases spanning the gap. This CDR3 comprises 14 residues. CDR3 coding DNA: TGTGCCAGCAGCCAGCAGTGGCACGGAAACACCATATATTTT. This gives the protein CASSQQWHGNTIYF.

The J gene is TRBJ1-2, the V gene TRBV2; 7 bases line up with TRBD1. Germline CDR1 is SNHLY and CDR2 is FYNNEI. The CDR3 totals 13 residues. The junction had 5 bases not matched to a gene; V was cut back by 6 bases and J by 4 bases. The CDR3 DNA reads TGTGCCAGCAGCCCCGGGACAGCCTATGGCTACACCTTC. This encodes CASSPGTAYGYTF.

V and J are TRBV7-8 and TRBJ2-3; TRBD2 matches 9 bases. Per germline, CDR1 SGHVS and CDR2 FQNEAQ. V trimming: 5 bases; J trimming: 2 bases; junction bases outside the gene matches: 11. This CDR3 has 17 residues. CDR3 in amino acids: CASSPQVAGADTDTQYF. CDR3 DNA sequence: TGTGCCAGCAGCCCCCAGGTAGCGGGGGCGGACACAGATACGCAGTATTTT.

V is TRBV10-3 and J is TRBJ2-5; D is undetermined. The CDR3 runs 14 residues. V lost 1 base to trimming and J lost 5 bases, with 11 bases between them. The germline V gene has CDR1 ENHRY and CDR2 SYGVKD. The CDR3 reads CAISELSFRETQYF. The CDR3 bases are TGTGCCATCAGTGAGTTAAGTTTCCGGGAGACCCAGTACTTC.

The chain is built from TRBV5-1 and TRBJ2-1, with 14 bases lining up with TRBD2. Germline-derived CDR1 and CDR2 are SGHRS and YFSETQ. The ends lost 6 bases at V and 6 bases at J; junction bases unmatched: 2. The CDR3 runs to 14 residues. The CDR3 spells CASTGTSGSNEQFF. In nucleotides, the CDR3 is TGCGCCAGCACCGGGACTAGCGGGAGCAATGAGCAGTTCTTC.

To note about this clone: This CDR3 is also generated by other DNA sequences in the sample. This chain connects TRBV7-9 to TRBJ2-1, with 11 bases that match TRBD2. The CDR3 consists of 15 residues. V trimming: 5 bases; J trimming: 4 bases; junction bases outside the gene matches: 4. Germline values: CDR1 SEHNR, CDR2 FQNEAQ (reference sequence). For the CDR3, the DNA is TGTGCCAGCAGCCCTCTAGCGGGGGGATACAATGAGCAGTTCTTC. This translates into CASSPLAGGYNEQFF.

This clone was recorded once. The chain is built from TRBV6-1 and TRBJ1-1; TRBD1 matches 9 bases. The germline CDR1 and CDR2 sequences are MNHNS and SASEGT. The CDR3 runs to 13 residues. V lost 3 bases, J lost 10 bases, and 6 bases stayed unmatched. CDR3 amino acids: CASSDTGGRGAFF. CDR3 coding DNA: TGTGCCAGCAGTGATACAGGGGGCCGGGGAGCTTTCTTT.

The rearrangement joins TRBV16 to TRBJ2-3; D is perhaps TRBD1 (5 bases). The length of the CDR3 is 15 residues. Trimming removed 4 bases from V and 1 base from J, with 12 bases in between. CDR1 is KGHSY, CDR2 FQNENV, per germline. The CDR3 region is CASSLTDSGTDTQYF. The CDR3 DNA reads TGTGCCAGCAGCCTAACCGACAGCGGCACAGATACGCAGTATTTT.

The chain combines TRBV6-2 or TRBV6-3 with TRBJ2-2, with D possibly being TRBD2 (5 bases). The germline CDR1 and CDR2 sequences are MNHEY and SVGEGT. CDR3 length equals 16 residues. V lost 0 bases to trimming and J lost 3 bases, with 11 bases between them. The CDR3 loop reads CASSYSRGSYTGELFF. CDR3 sequence (DNA): TGTGCCAGCAGTTACTCTCGCGGGTCTTACACCGGGGAGCTGTTTTTT.

This chain links TRBV9 with TRBJ2-4, with a possible D match to TRBD1 (5 bases). CDR3 length equals 15 residues. The germline gives CDR1 SGDLS, CDR2 YYNGEE. V lost 0 bases, J lost 7 bases, and 14 bases lay in between. CDR3 protein: CASSVDGRKGNIQYF. For the CDR3, the DNA is TGTGCCAGCAGCGTAGACGGGCGGAAGGGGAACATTCAGTACTTC.

V usage is TRBV7-9 and J usage is TRBJ2-5, with 7 positions matching TRBD1. Germline V gives CDR1 SEHNR, CDR2 FQNEAQ (reference sequence). V shed 5 bases and J 0 bases; nucleotides not matched to a gene: 6. CDR3 length: 15 residues. In DNA, the CDR3 is TGTGCCAGCAGCGTCTCGGGACAGTACCAAGAGACCCAGTACTTC. It translates to CASSVSGQYQETQYF.

The V call is TRBV6-5, the J call TRBJ1-5, with 7 bases identical to TRBD1. V was clipped by 6 bases and J by 6 bases; unmatched bases: 8. The CDR3 covers 14 residues. Germline V gene data show CDR1 as MNHEY and CDR2 as SVGAGI. The CDR3 DNA is TGTGCCAGCAGCCGGGACAGCCTCTCTCAGCCCCAGCATTTT. Residues: CASSRDSLSQPQHF.

The CDR3 region is CASSLSGGTYGYTF. The DNA of the CDR3 is TGCGCCAGCAGCTTATCAGGGGGGACCTATGGCTACACCTTC. The chain is built from TRBV5-1 and TRBJ1-2; 7 positions match TRBD1. Germline V gene sequence: CDR1 SGHRS, CDR2 YFSETQ. V was clipped by 2 bases and J by 4 bases; unmatched bases: 5. The CDR3 sequence is 14 residues long.

The chain recombines TRBV30 with TRBJ1-2; the D gene is possibly TRBD1 (6 bases). Germline V lookup: CDR1 GTSNPN, CDR2 SVGIG (reference sequence). Trimming removed 4 bases from V and 4 bases from J, with 13 bases in between. The CDR3 spans 13 residues. CDR3 DNA: TGTGCCTGGATACAGGGTCCGCTCTATGGCTACACCTTC. It codes for CAWIQGPLYGYTF. The full variable domain, its missing parts supplied by reference TRBV30 and TRBJ1-2, is SQTIHQWPATLVQPVGSPLSLECTVEGTSNPNLYWYRQAAGRGLQLLFYSVGIGQISSEVPQNLSASRPQDRQFILSSKKLLLSDSGFYLCAWIQGPLYGYTFGSGTRLTVV.

This clone appeared a single time. The chain is built from TRBV5-1 and TRBJ1-6; a possible D gene is TRBD1 (6 bases). CDR3 length: 14 amino acids. V lost 4 bases and J lost 8, with 13 bases in between. Germline CDR1 and CDR2: SGHRS and YFSETQ. CDR3 nucleotide sequence: TGCGCCAGCAGCCCACCGACAGGTGATTCACCCCTCCACTTT. Encoded protein: CASSPPTGDSPLHF.

The chain combines TRBV30 with TRBJ2-5, with D perhaps TRBD2 (6 bases). Germline V gene sequence: CDR1 GTSNPN, CDR2 SVGIG (reference sequence). Trimming cost V 2 bases and J 4 bases, with 17 bases left between them. CDR3 length: 15 amino acids. This chain's CDR3 is CAWSSYVGEAETQYF. CDR3 coding DNA: TGTGCCTGGAGTTCCTATGTGGGGGAGGCAGAGACCCAGTACTTC.

This chain uses TRBV28 with TRBJ2-5, with 7 bases that match TRBD1. The V gene's germline CDR1 is MDHEN and CDR2 SYDVKM. The CDR3 loop spans 13 amino acids. With V trimmed by 5 bases and J by 5 bases, 5 bases remained unmatched. Here the CDR3 DNA reads TGTGCCAGCAGTCGGACAGGTGTGGAGACCCAGTACTTC. Amino acid sequence: CASSRTGVETQYF.

In DNA form, the CDR3 reads TGTGCCAGCAGCACCCAATTAGCGGGGGTTGAAGATACGCAGTATTTT. Protein product: CASSTQLAGVEDTQYF. The chain combines TRBV7-2 with TRBJ2-3, with TRBD2 matching 9 bases. This CDR3 has 16 residues. Germline V CDR1 and CDR2: SGHTA, FQGNSA. Trimming removed 5 bases from V and 5 bases from J; junction bases left unmatched: 11.